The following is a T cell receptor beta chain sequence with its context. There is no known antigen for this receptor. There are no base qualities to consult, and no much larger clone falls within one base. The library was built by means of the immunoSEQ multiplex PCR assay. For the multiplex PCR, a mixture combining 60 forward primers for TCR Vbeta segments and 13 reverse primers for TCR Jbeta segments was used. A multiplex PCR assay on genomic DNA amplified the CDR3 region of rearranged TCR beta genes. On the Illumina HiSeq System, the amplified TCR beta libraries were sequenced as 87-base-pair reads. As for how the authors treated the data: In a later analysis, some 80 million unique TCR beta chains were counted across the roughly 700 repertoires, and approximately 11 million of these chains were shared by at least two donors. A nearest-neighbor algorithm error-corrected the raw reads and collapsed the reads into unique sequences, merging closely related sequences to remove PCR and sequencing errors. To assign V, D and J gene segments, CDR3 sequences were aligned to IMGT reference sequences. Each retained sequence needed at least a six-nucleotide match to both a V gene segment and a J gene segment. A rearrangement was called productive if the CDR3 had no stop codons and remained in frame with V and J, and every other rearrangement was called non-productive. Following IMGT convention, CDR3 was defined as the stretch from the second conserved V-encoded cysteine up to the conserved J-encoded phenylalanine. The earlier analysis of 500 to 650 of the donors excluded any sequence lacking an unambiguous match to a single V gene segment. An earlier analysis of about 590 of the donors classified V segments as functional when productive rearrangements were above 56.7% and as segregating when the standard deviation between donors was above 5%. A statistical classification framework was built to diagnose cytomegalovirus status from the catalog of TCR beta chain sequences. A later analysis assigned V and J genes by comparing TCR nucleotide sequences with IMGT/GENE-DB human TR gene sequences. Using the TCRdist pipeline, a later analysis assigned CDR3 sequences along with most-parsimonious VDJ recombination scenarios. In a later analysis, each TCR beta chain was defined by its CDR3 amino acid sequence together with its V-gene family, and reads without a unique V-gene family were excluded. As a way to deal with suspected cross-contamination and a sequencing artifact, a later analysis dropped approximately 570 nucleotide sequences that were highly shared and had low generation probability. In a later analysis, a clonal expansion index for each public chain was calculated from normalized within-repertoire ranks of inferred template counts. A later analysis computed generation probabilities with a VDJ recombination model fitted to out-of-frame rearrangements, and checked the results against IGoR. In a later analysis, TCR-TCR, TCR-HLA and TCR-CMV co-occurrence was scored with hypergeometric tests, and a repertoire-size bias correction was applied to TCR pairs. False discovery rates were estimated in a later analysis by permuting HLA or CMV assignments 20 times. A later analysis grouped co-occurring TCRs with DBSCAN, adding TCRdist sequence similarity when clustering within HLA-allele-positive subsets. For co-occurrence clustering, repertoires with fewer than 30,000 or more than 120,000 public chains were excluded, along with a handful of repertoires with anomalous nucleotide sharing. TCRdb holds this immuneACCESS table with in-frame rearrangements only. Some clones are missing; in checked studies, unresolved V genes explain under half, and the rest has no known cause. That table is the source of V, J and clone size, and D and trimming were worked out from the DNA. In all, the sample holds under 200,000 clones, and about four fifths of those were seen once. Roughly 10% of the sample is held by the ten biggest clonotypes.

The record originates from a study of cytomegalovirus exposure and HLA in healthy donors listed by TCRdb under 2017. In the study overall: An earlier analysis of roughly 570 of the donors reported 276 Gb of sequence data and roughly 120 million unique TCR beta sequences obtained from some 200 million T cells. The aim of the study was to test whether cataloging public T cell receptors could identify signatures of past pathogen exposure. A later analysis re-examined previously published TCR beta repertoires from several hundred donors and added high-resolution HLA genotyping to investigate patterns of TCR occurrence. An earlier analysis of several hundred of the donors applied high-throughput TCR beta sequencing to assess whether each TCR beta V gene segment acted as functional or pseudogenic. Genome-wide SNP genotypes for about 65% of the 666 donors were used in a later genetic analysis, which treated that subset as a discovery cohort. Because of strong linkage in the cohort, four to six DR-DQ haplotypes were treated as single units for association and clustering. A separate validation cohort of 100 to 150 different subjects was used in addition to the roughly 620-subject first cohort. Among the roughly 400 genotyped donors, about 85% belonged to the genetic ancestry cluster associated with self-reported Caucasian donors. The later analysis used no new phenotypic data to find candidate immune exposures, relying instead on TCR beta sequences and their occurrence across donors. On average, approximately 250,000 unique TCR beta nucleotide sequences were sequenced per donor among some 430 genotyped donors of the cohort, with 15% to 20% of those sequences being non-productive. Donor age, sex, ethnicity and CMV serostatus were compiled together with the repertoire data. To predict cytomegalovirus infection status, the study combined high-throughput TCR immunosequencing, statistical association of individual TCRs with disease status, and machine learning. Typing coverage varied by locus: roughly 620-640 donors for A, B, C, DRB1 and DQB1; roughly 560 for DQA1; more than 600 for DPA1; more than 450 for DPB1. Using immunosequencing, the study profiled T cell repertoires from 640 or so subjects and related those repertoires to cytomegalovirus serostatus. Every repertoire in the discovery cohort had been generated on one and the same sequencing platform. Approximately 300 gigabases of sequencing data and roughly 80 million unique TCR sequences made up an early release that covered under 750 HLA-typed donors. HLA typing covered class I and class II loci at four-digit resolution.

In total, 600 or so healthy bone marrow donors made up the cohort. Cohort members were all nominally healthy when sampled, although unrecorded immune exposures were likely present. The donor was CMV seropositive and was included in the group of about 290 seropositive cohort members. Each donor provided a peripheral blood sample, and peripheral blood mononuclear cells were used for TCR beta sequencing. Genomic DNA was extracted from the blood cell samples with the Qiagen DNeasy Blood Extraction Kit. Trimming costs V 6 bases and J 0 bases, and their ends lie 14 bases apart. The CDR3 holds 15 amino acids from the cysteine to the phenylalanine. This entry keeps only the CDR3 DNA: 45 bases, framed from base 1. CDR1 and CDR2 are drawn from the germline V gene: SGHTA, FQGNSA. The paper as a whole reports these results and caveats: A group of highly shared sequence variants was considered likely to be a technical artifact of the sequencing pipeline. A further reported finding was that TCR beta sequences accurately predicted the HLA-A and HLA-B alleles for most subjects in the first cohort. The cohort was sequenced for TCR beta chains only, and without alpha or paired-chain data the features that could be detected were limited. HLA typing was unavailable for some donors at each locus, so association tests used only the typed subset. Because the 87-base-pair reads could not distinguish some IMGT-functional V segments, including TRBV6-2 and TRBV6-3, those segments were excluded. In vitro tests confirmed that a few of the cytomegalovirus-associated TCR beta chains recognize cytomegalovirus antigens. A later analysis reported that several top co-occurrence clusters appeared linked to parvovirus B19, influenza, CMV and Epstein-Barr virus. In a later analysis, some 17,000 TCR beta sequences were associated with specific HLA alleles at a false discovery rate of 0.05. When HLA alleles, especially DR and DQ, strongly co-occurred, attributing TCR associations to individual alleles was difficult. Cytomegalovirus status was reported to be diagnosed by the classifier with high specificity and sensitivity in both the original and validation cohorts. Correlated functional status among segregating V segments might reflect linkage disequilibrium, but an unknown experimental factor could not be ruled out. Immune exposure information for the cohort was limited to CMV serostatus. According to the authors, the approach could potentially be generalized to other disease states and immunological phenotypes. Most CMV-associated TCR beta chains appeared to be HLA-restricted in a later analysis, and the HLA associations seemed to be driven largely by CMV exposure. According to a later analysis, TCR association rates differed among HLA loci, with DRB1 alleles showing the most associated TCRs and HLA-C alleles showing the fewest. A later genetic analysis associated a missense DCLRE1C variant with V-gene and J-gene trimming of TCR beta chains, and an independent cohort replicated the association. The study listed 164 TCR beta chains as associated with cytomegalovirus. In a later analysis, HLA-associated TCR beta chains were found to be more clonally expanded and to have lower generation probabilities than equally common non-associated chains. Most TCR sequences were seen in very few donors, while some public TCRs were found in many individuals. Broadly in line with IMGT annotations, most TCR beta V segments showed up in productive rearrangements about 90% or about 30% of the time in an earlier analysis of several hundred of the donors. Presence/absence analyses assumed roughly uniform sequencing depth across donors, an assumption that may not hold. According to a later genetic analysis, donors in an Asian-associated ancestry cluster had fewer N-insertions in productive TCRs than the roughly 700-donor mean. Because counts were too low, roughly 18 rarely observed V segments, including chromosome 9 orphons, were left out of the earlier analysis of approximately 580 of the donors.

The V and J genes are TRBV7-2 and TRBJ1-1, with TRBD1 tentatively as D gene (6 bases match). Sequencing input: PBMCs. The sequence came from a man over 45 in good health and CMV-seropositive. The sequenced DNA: TGTGCCAGCAGAGGGGGAGCTGCTATGAACACTGAAGCTTTCTTT. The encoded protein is CASRGGAAMNTEAFF.